Listed below are T cell receptor beta chains from one sample, sequenced in a study of CD8 T cell repertoires and HIV-1 epitope variants. Their recognized antigens are unknown. Here immunoSEQ multiplex PCR was the method, and the copy in TCRdb shows in-frame clones only, minus some. The repertoire holds around 6,400 clones, with 60% to 70% as singletons. The specimen was cultured CD8+ T cells derived from PBMCs. The receptors shown here come from a male donor with HIV. Each CDR3 is given with its conserved first and last residue. Each record gives: J gene, D gene, V gene, clone size, CDR3 protein, CDR3 DNA. D genes are given only for firm matches. For some rows the clone size is stated as once, few or many, or as a class when expanded; others skip it.

TRBJ2-1 | TRBD2 | TRBV7-8 | few | CASSSSFWTSVNNEQFF | TGTGCCAGCAGCTCTAGCTTCTGGACTAGCGTAAACAATGAGCAGTTCTTC
TRBJ2-3 | TRBD2 | TRBV5-1 | - | CASSSNPGTSGRSADTQYF | TGCGCCAGCAGCTCAAATCCCGGGACTAGCGGGAGGTCCGCGGATACGCAGTATTTT
TRBJ1-2 | - | TRBV27 | - | CASSFWPLSDGYTF | TGTGCCAGCAGTTTCTGGCCTCTGTCTGACGGCTACACCTTC
TRBJ2-7 | - | TRBV7-6 | - | CASGTPNYYEQYF | TGTGCCAGTGGGACCCCGAATTACTACGAGCAGTACTTC
TRBJ1-5 | - | TRBV18 | few | CASSLGDRGNQPQHF | TGTGCCAGCTCCCTAGGAGACAGAGGCAATCAGCCCCAGCATTTT
TRBJ1-1 | TRBD1 | TRBV28 | - | CASSLLRDSPTEAFF | TGTGCCAGCAGTTTACTTAGGGACAGCCCCACTGAAGCTTTCTTT
TRBJ1-1 | - | TRBV19 | - | CASGGGKAEAFF | TGTGCCAGCGGGGGGGGAAAGGCTGAAGCTTTCTTT
TRBJ2-5 | - | TRBV7-3 | few | CASSSQGSVGETQYF | TGTGCCAGCAGCTCTCAGGGGAGTGTGGGAGAGACCCAGTACTTC
TRBJ2-2 | - | TRBV7-6 | - | CASSSDLTELGTGELFF | TGTGCCAGCAGCTCCGATTTGACCGAACTGGGGACCGGGGAGCTGTTTTTT
TRBJ2-7 | - | TRBV7-9 | - | CASSYGTYEQYF | TGTGCCAGCAGCTACGGGACCTACGAGCAGTACTTC
TRBJ1-3 | - | TRBV19 | - | CASSNGYTIYF | TGTGCCAGTAGTAATGGATACACCATATATTTT
TRBJ1-1 | - | TRBV28 | - | CASRDGTGTTNTEAFF | TGTGCCAGCAGGGATGGCACCGGGACGACGAACACTGAAGCTTTCTTT
TRBJ1-2 | - | TRBV7-2 | medium-sized | CASSLQVPGEGYTF | TGTGCCAGCAGCTTACAGGTGCCAGGGGAAGGCTACACCTTC
TRBJ1-1 | TRBD1 | TRBV6-4 | - | CARLRDRDLNTEAFF | TGTGCCAGGTTACGGGACAGGGACCTGAACACTGAAGCTTTCTTT
TRBJ2-5 | - | TRBV5-6 | - | CASSLEGGSETQYF | TGTGCCAGCAGCTTGGAGGGAGGATCAGAGACCCAGTACTTC
TRBJ2-2 | TRBD1 | TRBV13 | - | CASNQGAGTGELFF | TGTGCCAGCAACCAGGGGGCGGGGACCGGGGAGCTGTTTTTT
TRBJ1-5 | TRBD1 | TRBV4-2 | - | CASSPTETGEAGNQPQHF | TGTGCCAGCAGCCCAACTGAGACAGGGGAAGCTGGCAATCAGCCCCAGCATTTT
TRBJ2-3 | TRBD1 | TRBV27 | - | CASSSTRTGALDTQYF | TGTGCCAGCAGTTCAACCCGGACAGGGGCCCTAGATACGCAGTATTTT
TRBJ2-3 | - | TRBV30 | - | CAWSISDTQYF | TGTGCCTGGTCTATCTCAGATACGCAGTATTTT
TRBJ1-6 | - | TRBV6-6 | - | CASSADWAALHF | TGTGCCAGCAGTGCGGACTGGGCGGCCCTCCACTTT
TRBJ2-7 | - | TRBV28 | few | CASSPTGFGYEQYF | TGTGCCAGCAGTCCAACAGGGTTTGGCTACGAGCAGTACTTC
TRBJ1-4 | TRBD1 | TRBV7-6 | - | CASSPGTGGLTNEKLFF | TGTGCCAGCAGCCCGGGGACAGGGGGCTTAACTAATGAAAAACTGTTTTTT
TRBJ2-7 | TRBD2 | TRBV28 | - | CASSFSLAGGSSYEQYF | TGTGCCAGCAGTTTTTCTCTAGCGGGAGGTAGCTCCTACGAGCAGTACTTC
TRBJ2-1 | - | TRBV5-6 | few | CASSSRPNEQFF | TGTGCCAGCAGCTCCAGACCGAATGAGCAGTTCTTC
TRBJ1-2 | TRBD1 | TRBV30 | - | CARQGGEIYGYTF | TGTGCCCGTCAGGGGGGCGAAATCTATGGCTACACCTTC
TRBJ2-3 | - | TRBV5-1 | - | CASSLDGSRGDTQYF | TGCGCCAGCAGCTTGGACGGGAGTCGGGGAGATACGCAGTATTTT
TRBJ2-7 | TRBD1 | TRBV7-2 | few | CASSSWTGPYEQYF | TGTGCCAGCAGCTCCTGGACAGGGCCCTACGAGCAGTACTTC
TRBJ2-7 | - | TRBV27 | - | CASSLSRGYEQYF | TGTGCCAGCAGTTTAAGCAGGGGCTACGAGCAGTACTTC
TRBJ1-2 | TRBD1 | TRBV7-8 | few | CASSLEGQGAYGYTF | TGTGCCAGCAGCTTAGAGGGACAGGGGGCTTATGGCTACACCTTC